The rows below give T cell receptor beta chains drawn from one sample of a study of cytomegalovirus exposure and HLA in healthy donors. Libraries were prepared by immunoSEQ multiplex PCR; TCRdb keeps only in-frame clonotypes and omits some of them. The sample has about 100,000 clones, 55% to 65% seen once. The sequenced sample consisted of PBMCs. The receptors come from a young man in good health and CMV-seropositive. Each CDR3 is given with its conserved first and last residue. Fields, in order: V gene, D gene, J gene, clone size, CDR3 DNA, CDR3 protein. A D gene is named only where the DNA matches it firmly. Clone size is shown for a subset of rows, as once, few, many or a class of expanded clone.

>TRBV4-1|.|TRBJ2-3|.
TGCGCCAGCAGCCCGCTAGGATTTACGCAGTATTTT
CASSPLGFTQYF
>TRBV5-1|.|TRBJ2-1|.
TGCGCCAGCAGCTTGGGGACAGTACACAATGAGCAGTTCTTC
CASSLGTVHNEQFF
>TRBV4-1|.|TRBJ1-5|.
TGCGCCAGCAGCCAAGATTCGGCGGCTAGCAATCAGCCCCAGCATTTT
CASSQDSAASNQPQHF
>TRBV9|TRBD2|TRBJ2-1|few
TGTGCCAGCAGCGTAGAACTAGCGGGGGCCCTTCAGTTCTTC
CASSVELAGALQFF
>TRBV27|.|TRBJ1-6|few
TGTGCCAGCAGTTTATCGGCCCGACCGGGGGTGGGCTCACCCCTCCACTTT
CASSLSARPGVGSPLHF
>TRBV4-1|TRBD1|TRBJ2-7|.
TGCGCCAGCAGCCCATATGATTCCGGGACAGGGCGCTACGAGCAGTACTTC
CASSPYDSGTGRYEQYF
>TRBV6-1|.|TRBJ2-3|.
TGTGCCAGCAGTGAAGAGATTCAGGGCCTCAGGGGCGCAGATACGCAGTATTTT
CASSEEIQGLRGADTQYF
>TRBV2|TRBD2|TRBJ2-3|.
TGTGCCAGCACAAGGGGCGGGAGCTTATACACAGATACGCAGTATTTT
CASTRGGSLYTDTQYF
>TRBV7-2|.|TRBJ2-1|.
TGTGCCAGCAGCTATGGGGGGTCCTACAATGAGCAGTTCTTC
CASSYGGSYNEQFF
>TRBV11-3|.|TRBJ2-2|.
TGTGCCAGCAGCCGACAGGCCAACACCGGGGAGCTGTTTTTT
CASSRQANTGELFF
>TRBV27|.|TRBJ2-1|.
TGTGCCAGCAGTTTAAAACCCCGGAATGAGCAGTTCTTC
CASSLKPRNEQFF
>TRBV6-1|TRBD1|TRBJ1-1|.
TGTGCCGCTACTCAGGGGGCCGCTGAAGCTTTCTTT
CAATQGAAEAFF
>TRBV7-8|TRBD2|TRBJ2-5|.
TGTGCCAGCAGCTTTCGGACCGGGGGGGAGACCCAGTACTTC
CASSFRTGGETQYF
>TRBV14|TRBD2|TRBJ2-3|.
TGTGCCAGCAGCCAAGATATAGCTAGCGGGGCCCCTCGCCATTTT
CASSQDIASGAPRHF
>TRBV5-4|TRBD1|TRBJ2-7|.
TGTGCCAGCAGCTTTGGGACAGGGGGCTACGAGCAGTACTTC
CASSFGTGGYEQYF
>TRBV7-6|TRBD2|TRBJ2-7|.
TGTGCCAGCAGCCCCCAGCGGGGGACTTCCCACGAGCAGTACTTC
CASSPQRGTSHEQYF
>TRBV18|.|TRBJ2-5|once
TGTGCCAGCTCACTATCCAGCGGTGTCCCCCAAGAGACCCAGTACTTC
CASSLSSGVPQETQYF
>TRBV5-1|TRBD1|TRBJ2-7|.
TGCGCCAGCAGCTTGCGGGGGACAGGCGTACACGAGCAGTACTTC
CASSLRGTGVHEQYF
>TRBV19|.|TRBJ1-1|.
TGTGCCAGTAGTTCCTCAGTCTGGACTTTAGGAACGGCTTTCTTT
CASSSSVWTLGTAFF
>TRBV10-3|.|TRBJ2-5|.
TGTGCCATCAGTACAAGTACAGGGTTCCAAGAGACCCAGTACTTC
CAISTSTGFQETQYF
>TRBV12-5|.|TRBJ2-2|.
TGTGCTAGTGGTTTGGTACGGAGGGAGATGTTTTTT
CASGLVRREMFF
>TRBV19|.|TRBJ1-2|.
TGTGCCAGTAGAAGCCTGGGGGGGAATAACTATGGCTACACCTTC
CASRSLGGNNYGYTF